This T cell receptor beta chain derives from a study of CD8 T cells in Susac syndrome. RNA, at about 0.45 to 1 ug, was reverse transcribed with random hexamers. Each CDR3 protein gets one entry after TCRdb re-called the immunoSEQ multiplex PCR reads with MiXCR. The top ten clones hold 0.3% of a sample with some 97,000 distinct CDR3 sequences, around 96% of them seen once. This CDR3 is 13 amino acids long. V was clipped by 9 bases and J by 4 bases, with 15 bases between them. The V gene's germline CDR1 is KGHDR and CDR2 SFDVKD. The V call is TRBV24-1, the J call TRBJ2-7; D may be TRBD1 (5 bases). The sequencing input was CD8+ T cells from PBMCs. The receptor was derived from a human donor with Susac syndrome. CDR3 bases: TGTGCCACCCGCCCAGGGATCGAGTACGAGCAGTACTTC. Protein sequence: CATRPGIEYEQYF.